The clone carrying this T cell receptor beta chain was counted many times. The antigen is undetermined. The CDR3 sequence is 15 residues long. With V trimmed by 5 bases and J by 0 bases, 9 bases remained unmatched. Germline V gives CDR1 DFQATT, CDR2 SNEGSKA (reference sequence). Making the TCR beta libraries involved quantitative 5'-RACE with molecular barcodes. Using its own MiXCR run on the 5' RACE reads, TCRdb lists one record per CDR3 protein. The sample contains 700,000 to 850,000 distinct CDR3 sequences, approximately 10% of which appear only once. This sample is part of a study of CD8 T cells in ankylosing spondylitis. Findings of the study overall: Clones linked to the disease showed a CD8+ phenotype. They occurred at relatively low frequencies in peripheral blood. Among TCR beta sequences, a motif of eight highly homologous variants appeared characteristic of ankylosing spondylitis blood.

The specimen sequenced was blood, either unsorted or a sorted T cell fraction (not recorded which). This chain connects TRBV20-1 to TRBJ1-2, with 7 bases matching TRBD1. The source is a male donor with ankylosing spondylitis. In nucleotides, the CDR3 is TGCAGTGCTCCCCCGGTAGGGGGCGCTAACTATGGCTACACCTTC. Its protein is CSAPPVGGANYGYTF.